These 4 T cell receptor beta chains originate from one sample sequenced in a study of blood T cell repertoires in COVID-19. Clones were sequenced by immunoSEQ multiplex PCR, and TCRdb holds only the in-frame ones, with some missing. The repertoire includes about 260,000 clones, about 90% of them detected once, and about 1.6% sits in the top ten. The sequencing input was peripheral blood. These receptors were obtained from a woman aged 40-49 years who had recovered from COVID-19.

This chain links TRBV6-6 with TRBJ1-5; the match to TRBD1 covers 7 bases. The CDR3 contains 15 residues. Per the germline V gene, CDR1 is MNHNY and CDR2 is SVGAGI (reference sequence). The junction had 11 bases not matched to a gene; V was cut back by 6 bases and J by 6 bases. DNA for the CDR3: TGTGCCAGCAGGGACGACAGGGAATTTGGTCAGCCCCAGCATTTT. It is translated as CASRDDREFGQPQHF.

For the CDR3, the DNA is TGCAGTGCTACTCGGGTGAGGGGCTACACCTTC. It specifies CSATRVRGYTF. The chain is built from TRBV20-1 and TRBJ1-2; D is ambiguous. Looked up from germline, CDR1 is DFQATT and CDR2 is SNEGSKA (reference sequence). The V gene lost 4 bases and the J gene lost 8 bases, with 11 bases spanning the gap. CDR3 length equals 11 residues.

In regard to this clone: This may be a read error, as it is one base from a much larger clone. The gene calls are TRBV5-4 and TRBJ1-6, with a possible D match to TRBD1 (5 bases). This CDR3 spans 16 amino acids. Deletions cut 4 bases from V and 0 bases from J, with 11 bases between. Germline V CDR1 and CDR2: SGHNT, YYREEE (reference sequence). Here the CDR3 DNA reads TGTGCCAGCAGCGGACGGGGGAGCTCCTATAATTCACCCCTCCACTTT. This sequence encodes CASSGRGSSYNSPLHF.

The chain recombines TRBV7-2 with TRBJ2-3; TRBD2 matches at 7 bases. The CDR3 runs 17 residues. V was clipped by 5 bases and J by 0 bases; unmatched bases: 11. Germline assignment: CDR1 SGHTA and CDR2 FQGNSA. CDR3 sequence: CASSPSAGVVSTDTQYF. CDR3 coding DNA: TGTGCCAGCAGCCCGAGCGCGGGGGTTGTTAGCACAGATACGCAGTATTTT.